This T cell receptor (beta chain) was recorded in a study of patients and donors after allogeneic stem cell transplantation (dated by TCRdb to between 2020 and 2021). The library was built by means of RT-PCR. Instrument used: NextSeq 550. Through fastp at Q25 and MiXCR, TCRdb rebuilt clones from the public reads, retaining in-frame beta chains. Here each entry gathers all rows of one CDR3 protein and keeps the most common genes and DNA. Across this sample there are roughly 200,000 distinct CDR3 sequences, with around 40% seen only once. The ten largest clonotypes hold around a tenth of the sample. From the cysteine through the phenylalanine, the CDR3 covers 16 amino acids. Kept here is only the CDR3 DNA, which spans 48 bases and is read in frame from base 1. V gives up 0 bases and J gives up 0 bases, and the segment between their germline ends measures 9 bases. CDR1 is given as LNHNV and CDR2 as YYDKDF, both from the germline V gene (reference sequence).

With respect to this clonotype: It lacks a known antigen. No per-base quality is available; no much larger clone lies one base away.

The sequence derives from a human donor who was either an allogeneic HSCT recipient or a stem cell or donor lymphocyte infusion donor (not recorded which). It is not recorded whose cells these are; they may come from a transplant donor. Recombination connected TRBV15 to TRBJ1-5; the D gene cannot be resolved reliably. Material: blood, either unsorted or a sorted T cell fraction (not recorded which). The base sequence is TGTGCCACCAGCAGAGATCGTAGCCTTAGCAATCAGCCCCAGCATTTT. Translated, it reads CATSRDRSLSNQPQHF. The CDR3 plus the reference TRBV15 and TRBJ1-5 genes for the other parts give the full variable domain: DAMVIQNPRYQVTQFGKPVTLSCSQTLNHNVMYWYQQKSSQAPKLLFHYYDKDFNNEADTPDNFQSRRPNTSFCFLDIRSPGLGDTAMYLCATSRDRSLSNQPQHFGDGTRLSIL.